The 2 T cell receptor beta chains below come from one sample, sequenced in a study of PD-L1 blockade in urothelial cancer. Here immunoSEQ multiplex PCR was the method, and the copy in TCRdb shows in-frame clones only, minus some. The table has 85,000 to 95,000 clones, roughly 90% seen once. Time point specified: pretreatment peripheral blood. Sequences were derived from PBMCs, sampled around atezolizumab (anti-PD-L1) treatment. The receptor set was obtained from a woman at least 80 years old with urothelial cancer.

The chain links TRBV27 to TRBJ1-1, with 7 positions matching TRBD1. In germline, CDR1 is MNHEY, CDR2 SMNVEV (reference sequence). With 5 bases clipped from V and 3 bases from J, the junction kept 6 bases outside the gene matches. The CDR3 is made up of 14 amino acids. The CDR3 reads CASSVTGAHTEAFF. The CDR3 DNA reads TGTGCCAGCAGTGTTACAGGGGCCCACACTGAAGCTTTCTTT.

The rearrangement uses TRBV5-1 and TRBJ1-1, with D possibly being TRBD1 (6 bases). CDR1 is SGHRS, CDR2 YFSETQ, per germline. The CDR3 consists of 15 residues. V lost 4 bases and J lost 1, with 14 bases in between. The CDR3 region has the DNA TGCGCCAGCAGCCCCAGGGGCAGGCCGAACACTGAAGCTTTCTTT. This codes for CASSPRGRPNTEAFF.